The 21 T cell receptor beta chains in this list originate from one sample, sequenced in a study of identical twins. TCRdb itself ran the 5' RACE reads through MiXCR, one entry per CDR3 protein. The table lists fewer than 550,000 distinct CDR3 sequences, roughly 15% of them singletons, with roughly 0.4% in the top ten. The sample also formed part of further work on yellow fever vaccine responses in identical twins.

Specimen: CD4+ T cells sorted from blood. These TCRs come from a woman younger than 35 in good health.

V and J are TRBV10-3 and TRBJ2-5; 13 nucleotides agree with TRBD2. The V gene's germline CDR1 is ENHRY and CDR2 SYGVKD. V gave up 6 bases and J gave up 5 bases; unmatched junction bases: 9. The CDR3 has 16 residues. In DNA form, the CDR3 reads TGTGCCATCAGGACCTCGGGACTAGCGGGACTGGAGACCCAGTACTTC. It yields the protein CAIRTSGLAGLETQYF.

J is TRBJ2-3 and V is TRBV12-3 or TRBV12-4; D may be TRBD2 (6 bases). V was pared by 4 bases and J by 0 bases, with 11 bases between. This CDR3 spans 15 amino acids. CDR3 protein: CASSSGLLSTDTQYF. The CDR3 DNA reads TGTGCCAGCAGTTCAGGACTACTTAGCACAGATACGCAGTATTTT.

The chain has TRBV6-1 and TRBJ1-2; TRBD1 aligns across 8 bases. J lost 0 bases, V lost 6 bases, and 9 bases had no gene match. The CDR3 has 16 amino acids. Germline-derived CDR1 and CDR2 are MNHNS and SASEGT. The DNA of the CDR3 is TGTGCCAGCAGCTTGACAGGGACAGGATCTAACTATGGCTACACCTTC. Protein sequence: CASSLTGTGSNYGYTF.

This clonotype showed up just a few times. CDR3 bases: TGTGCCAGCAGACTCACTTTCTTCCAAAACCACCTCCAGCAGTACGTC. Translating gives CASRLTFFQNHLQQYV. The chain links TRBV21-1 to TRBJ2-7; TRBD2, the table's D call, lacks a check against the DNA. TRBV21-1 is termed a pseudogene. There are 16 residues in the CDR3.

This clonotype appeared a few times. The CDR3 region is CASSVWGVNEQYF. Here the CDR3 DNA reads TGTGCCAGCAGTGTTTGGGGGGTCAACGAGCAGTACTTC. The J gene is TRBJ2-7, the V gene TRBV2; D possibly corresponds to TRBD2 (6 bases). This CDR3 has 13 residues. V lost 4 bases, J lost 5 bases, and 12 bases lay in between. Per the germline V gene, CDR1 is SNHLY and CDR2 is FYNNEI.

The rearrangement links TRBV7-2 to TRBJ1-5; no clear D gene. V lost 10 bases and J lost 0, with 16 bases in between. The CDR3 is 15 amino acids. The germline gives CDR1 SGHTA, CDR2 FQGNSA. The DNA for the CDR3 is TGTGCCACCAAAAAACAAGGCGATAGCAATCAGCCCCAGCATTTT. This encodes CATKKQGDSNQPQHF.

The chain employs TRBV27 and TRBJ2-1; perhaps TRBD2 as D (5 bases). This CDR3 region has 15 residues. The ends were cut back, 3 bases at V and 2 bases at J, with 11 bases in the middle. Per germline, CDR1 MNHEY and CDR2 SMNVEV (reference sequence). As DNA, the CDR3 is TGTGCCAGCAGTTTGGAATCGACTACCTACAATGAGCAGTTCTTC. Protein sequence: CASSLESTTYNEQFF.

This clonotype was observed a few times. The V gene is TRBV12-3 or TRBV12-4, the J gene TRBJ2-7; possibly TRBD1 for D (6 bases). Between the trimmed V and J ends, which lost 8 bases and 6 bases, there was a span of 17 bases. The CDR3 is 13 residues long. CDR3 sequence (DNA): TGTGCCAGCGCGGAACAGGGCGGGTCCGAGCAGTACGTC. It codes for CASAEQGGSEQYV.

This clonotype was picked up a small number of times. The V and J genes are TRBV6-1 and TRBJ1-1; D is uncertain. The V end lost 2 bases, the J end lost 0 bases, and 7 bases lay between the germline ends. Germline CDR1 and CDR2: MNHNS and SASEGT. The length of the CDR3 is 14 residues. The CDR3 nucleotides are TGTGCCAGCAGTGAATGGGGTATGAACACTGAAGCTTTCTTT. Its translation: CASSEWGMNTEAFF.

V usage is TRBV6-1 and J usage is TRBJ2-2; D not resolved. From germline, CDR1 is MNHNS and CDR2 SASEGT. Trimming cost V 2 bases and J 4 bases, with 5 bases left between them. This CDR3 contains 13 residues. The CDR3, as DNA: TGTGCCAGCAGTGAAACATTCACCGGGGAGCTGTTTTTT. This gives the protein CASSETFTGELFF.

This clonotype was picked up a small number of times. The rearrangement uses TRBV11-2 and TRBJ2-7; either TRBD1 or TRBD2 may fit D (6 bases each). The CDR3 loop spans 14 amino acids. The germline gives CDR1 SGHAT, CDR2 FQNNGV. V lost 6 bases to trimming and J lost 0 bases, with 12 bases between them. Written as DNA, the CDR3 is TGTGCCAGCAGGGGACGGGGGCCCTCCTACGAGCAGTACTTC. As protein: CASRGRGPSYEQYF.

The chain recombines TRBV11-1 with TRBJ2-1, with a tentative D call TRBD2 (6 bases). The V and J ends lost 5 bases and 3 bases respectively, with 29 bases between them. The germline V gene has CDR1 SGHAT and CDR2 FQDESV (reference sequence). This CDR3 has 20 amino acids. Here the CDR3 reads CASSAGLKVITRNNYNEQFF. CDR3 coding DNA: TGTGCCAGCAGCGCCGGACTAAAAGTCATCACGAGGAACAACTACAATGAGCAGTTCTTC.

This clonotype showed up just a few times. J is TRBJ2-5 and V is TRBV5-1, with D hard to call. Germline CDR1 and CDR2: SGHRS and YFSETQ. The CDR3 extends over 14 amino acids. Trimming removed 3 bases from V and 3 bases from J, with 12 bases in between. CDR3 amino acids: CASSSPGSEETQYF. The CDR3, as DNA: TGCGCCAGCAGCTCGCCGGGTTCGGAAGAGACCCAGTACTTC. Full variable domain (missing parts from reference TRBV5-1 and TRBJ2-5): KAGVTQTPRYLIKTRGQQVTLSCSPISGHRSVSWYQQTPGQGLQFLFEYFSETQRNKGNFPGRFSGRQFSNSRSEMNVSTLELGDSALYLCASSSPGSEETQYFGPGTRLLVL.

This clonotype has only a few counts. The rearrangement joins TRBV10-3 to TRBJ1-5; 7 nucleotides agree with TRBD1. The CDR3 has 19 amino acids. Germline V CDR1 and CDR2: ENHRY, SYGVKD. With V trimmed by 0 bases and J by 3 bases, 14 bases remained unmatched. The CDR3 loop reads CAISESNFFRDSDNQPQHF. Here the CDR3 DNA reads TGTGCCATCAGTGAGTCGAATTTTTTCCGGGACAGTGACAATCAGCCCCAGCATTTT.

V and J are TRBV20-1 and TRBJ2-5; 8 positions agree with TRBD1. The CDR3 spans 12 residues. Germline CDR1 is DFQATT and CDR2 is SNEGSKA (reference sequence). The ends lost 6 bases at V and 9 bases at J; junction bases unmatched: 9. The CDR3 nucleotides are TGCAGTGCATTACAGGGGGACGCGGCCCAGTACTTC. Residues: CSALQGDAAQYF.

This clonotype came up many times. The chain joins TRBV6-5 to TRBJ2-5, with D perhaps TRBD1 or TRBD2 (7 bases each). The germline CDR1 and CDR2 sequences are MNHEY and SVGAGI. The CDR3 is made up of 14 amino acids. V dropped 2 bases and J dropped 4 bases, with 11 bases sitting between them. The CDR3 protein is CASSYGRGGETQYF. As DNA, the CDR3 is TGTGCCAGCAGTTACGGCAGGGGGGGAGAGACCCAGTACTTC.

This chain uses TRBV2 with TRBJ2-4; 9 bases agree with TRBD1. The CDR3 spans 14 residues. The germline gives CDR1 SNHLY, CDR2 FYNNEI. Trimming removed 6 bases from V and 7 bases from J; junction bases left unmatched: 7. This CDR3 reads CASRGQGSGNIQYF. CDR3 sequence (DNA): TGTGCCAGCAGAGGACAGGGGTCAGGGAACATTCAGTACTTC.

V gene TRBV5-1 combines with J gene TRBJ1-4, with D tentatively TRBD1 (6 bases). Germline V CDR1 and CDR2: SGHRS, YFSETQ. The CDR3 has 18 residues. V lost 4 bases and J lost 2, with 21 bases in between. The CDR3 reads CASSPAPTGKRTNEKLFF. The CDR3 bases are TGCGCCAGCAGCCCCGCGCCAACAGGGAAGAGGACTAATGAAAAACTGTTTTTT.

V usage is TRBV11-2 and J usage is TRBJ2-3; TRBD2 might be the D (5 bases). The V gene lost 3 bases and the J gene lost 1 base, with 11 bases spanning the gap. In germline, CDR1 is SGHAT, CDR2 FQNNGV. The CDR3 is made up of 15 amino acids. CDR3 region: CASSFIAGGTDTQYF. DNA of the CDR3: TGTGCCAGCAGCTTTATTGCGGGCGGCACAGATACGCAGTATTTT.

This clonotype was recorded many times. The genes are TRBV4-2 and TRBJ2-7; D is unresolved. The V and J ends lost 2 bases and 7 bases respectively, with 12 bases between them. Germline V gives CDR1 LGHNA, CDR2 YNFKEQ. The CDR3 sequence is 13 residues long. DNA for the CDR3: TGTGCCAGCAGCCAACGAGATTTGGGGGAGCAGTACTTC. Its protein product is CASSQRDLGEQYF.

The J gene is TRBJ2-7, the V gene TRBV5-1; TRBD2 might be the D (5 bases). The CDR3 sequence is 14 residues long. V shed 4 bases and J shed 3 bases, with 14 bases lying between them. Germline V gives CDR1 SGHRS, CDR2 YFSETQ. CDR3 region: CASSRGPGSYEQYV. Written as DNA, the CDR3 is TGCGCCAGCAGCCGGGGTCCGGGTAGCTACGAGCAGTACGTC.